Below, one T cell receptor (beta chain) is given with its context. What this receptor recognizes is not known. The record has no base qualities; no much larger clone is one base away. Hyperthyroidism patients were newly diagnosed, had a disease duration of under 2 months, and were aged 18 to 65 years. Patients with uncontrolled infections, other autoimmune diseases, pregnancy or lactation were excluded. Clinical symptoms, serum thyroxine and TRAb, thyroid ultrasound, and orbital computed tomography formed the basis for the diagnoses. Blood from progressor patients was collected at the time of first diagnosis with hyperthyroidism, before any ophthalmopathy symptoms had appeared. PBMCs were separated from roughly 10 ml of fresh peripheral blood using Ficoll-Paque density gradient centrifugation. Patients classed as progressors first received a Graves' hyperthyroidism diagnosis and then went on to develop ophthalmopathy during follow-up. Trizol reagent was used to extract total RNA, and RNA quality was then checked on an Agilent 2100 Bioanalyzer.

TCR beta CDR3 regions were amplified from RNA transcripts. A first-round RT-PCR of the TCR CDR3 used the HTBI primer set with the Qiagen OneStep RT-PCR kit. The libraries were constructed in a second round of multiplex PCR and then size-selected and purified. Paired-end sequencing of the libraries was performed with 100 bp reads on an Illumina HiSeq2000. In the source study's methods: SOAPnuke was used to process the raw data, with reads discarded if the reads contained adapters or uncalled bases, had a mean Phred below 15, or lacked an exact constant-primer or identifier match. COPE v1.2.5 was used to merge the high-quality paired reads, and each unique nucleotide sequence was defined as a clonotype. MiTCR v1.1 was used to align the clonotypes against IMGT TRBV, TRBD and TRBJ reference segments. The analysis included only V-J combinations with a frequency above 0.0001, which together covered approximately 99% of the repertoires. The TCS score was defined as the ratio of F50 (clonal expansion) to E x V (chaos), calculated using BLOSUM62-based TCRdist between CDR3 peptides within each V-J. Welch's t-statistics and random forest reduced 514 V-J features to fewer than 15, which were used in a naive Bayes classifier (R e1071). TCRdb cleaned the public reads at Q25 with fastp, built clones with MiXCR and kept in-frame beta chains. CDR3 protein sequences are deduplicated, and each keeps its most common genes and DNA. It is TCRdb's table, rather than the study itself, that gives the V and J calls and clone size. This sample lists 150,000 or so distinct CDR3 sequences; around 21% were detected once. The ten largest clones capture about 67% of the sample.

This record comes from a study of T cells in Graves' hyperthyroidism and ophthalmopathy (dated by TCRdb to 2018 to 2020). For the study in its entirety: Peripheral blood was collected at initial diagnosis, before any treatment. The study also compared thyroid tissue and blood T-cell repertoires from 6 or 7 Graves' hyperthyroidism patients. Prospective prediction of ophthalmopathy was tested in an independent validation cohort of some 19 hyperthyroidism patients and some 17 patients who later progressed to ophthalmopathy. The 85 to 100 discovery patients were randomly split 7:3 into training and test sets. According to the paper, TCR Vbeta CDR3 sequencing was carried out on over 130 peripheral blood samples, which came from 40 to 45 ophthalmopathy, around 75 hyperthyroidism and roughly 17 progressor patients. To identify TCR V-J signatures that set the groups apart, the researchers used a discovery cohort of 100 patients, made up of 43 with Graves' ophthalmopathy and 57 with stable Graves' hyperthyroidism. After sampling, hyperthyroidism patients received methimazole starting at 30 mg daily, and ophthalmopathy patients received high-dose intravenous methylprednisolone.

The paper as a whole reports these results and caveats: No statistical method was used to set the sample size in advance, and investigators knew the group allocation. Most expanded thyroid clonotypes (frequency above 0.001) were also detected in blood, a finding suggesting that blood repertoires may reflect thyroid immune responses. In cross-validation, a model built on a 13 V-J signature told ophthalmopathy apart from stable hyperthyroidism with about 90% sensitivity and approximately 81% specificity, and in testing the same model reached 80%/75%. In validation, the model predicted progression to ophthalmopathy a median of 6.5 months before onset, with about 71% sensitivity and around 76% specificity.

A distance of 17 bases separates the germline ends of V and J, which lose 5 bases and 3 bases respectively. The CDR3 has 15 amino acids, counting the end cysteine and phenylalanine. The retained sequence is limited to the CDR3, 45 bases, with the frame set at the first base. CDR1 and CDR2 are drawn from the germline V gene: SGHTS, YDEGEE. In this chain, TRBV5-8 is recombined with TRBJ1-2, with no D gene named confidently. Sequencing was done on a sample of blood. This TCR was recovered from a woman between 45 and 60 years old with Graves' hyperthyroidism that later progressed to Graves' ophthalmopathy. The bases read TGTGCCAGCAGAGACGAGGTTATAGGATACTATGGCTACACCTTC. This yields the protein CASRDEVIGYYGYTF. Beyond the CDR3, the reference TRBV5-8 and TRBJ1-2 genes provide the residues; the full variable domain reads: EAGVTQSPTHLIKTRGQQATLRCSPISGHTSVYWYQQALGLGLQFLLWYDEGEERNRGNFPPRFSGRQFPNYSSELNVNALELEDSALYLCASRDEVIGYYGYTFGSGTRLTVV.